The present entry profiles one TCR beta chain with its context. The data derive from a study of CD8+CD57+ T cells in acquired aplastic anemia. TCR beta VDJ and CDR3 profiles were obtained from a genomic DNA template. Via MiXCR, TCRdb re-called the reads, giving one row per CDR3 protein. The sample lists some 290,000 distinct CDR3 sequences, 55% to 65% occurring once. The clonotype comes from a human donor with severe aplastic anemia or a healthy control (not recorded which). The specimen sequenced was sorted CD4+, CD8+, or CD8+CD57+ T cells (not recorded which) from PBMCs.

Written as DNA, the CDR3 is TGTGCCACCAGTGATAGGGGCTCCACTGAAGCTTTCTTT. Its translation is CATSDRGSTEAFF. The chain combines TRBV24-1 with TRBJ1-1; perhaps TRBD1 as D (5 bases). This CDR3 region has 13 residues. Germline V gives CDR1 KGHDR, CDR2 SFDVKD. V was pared by 3 bases and J by 4 bases, with 8 bases between.